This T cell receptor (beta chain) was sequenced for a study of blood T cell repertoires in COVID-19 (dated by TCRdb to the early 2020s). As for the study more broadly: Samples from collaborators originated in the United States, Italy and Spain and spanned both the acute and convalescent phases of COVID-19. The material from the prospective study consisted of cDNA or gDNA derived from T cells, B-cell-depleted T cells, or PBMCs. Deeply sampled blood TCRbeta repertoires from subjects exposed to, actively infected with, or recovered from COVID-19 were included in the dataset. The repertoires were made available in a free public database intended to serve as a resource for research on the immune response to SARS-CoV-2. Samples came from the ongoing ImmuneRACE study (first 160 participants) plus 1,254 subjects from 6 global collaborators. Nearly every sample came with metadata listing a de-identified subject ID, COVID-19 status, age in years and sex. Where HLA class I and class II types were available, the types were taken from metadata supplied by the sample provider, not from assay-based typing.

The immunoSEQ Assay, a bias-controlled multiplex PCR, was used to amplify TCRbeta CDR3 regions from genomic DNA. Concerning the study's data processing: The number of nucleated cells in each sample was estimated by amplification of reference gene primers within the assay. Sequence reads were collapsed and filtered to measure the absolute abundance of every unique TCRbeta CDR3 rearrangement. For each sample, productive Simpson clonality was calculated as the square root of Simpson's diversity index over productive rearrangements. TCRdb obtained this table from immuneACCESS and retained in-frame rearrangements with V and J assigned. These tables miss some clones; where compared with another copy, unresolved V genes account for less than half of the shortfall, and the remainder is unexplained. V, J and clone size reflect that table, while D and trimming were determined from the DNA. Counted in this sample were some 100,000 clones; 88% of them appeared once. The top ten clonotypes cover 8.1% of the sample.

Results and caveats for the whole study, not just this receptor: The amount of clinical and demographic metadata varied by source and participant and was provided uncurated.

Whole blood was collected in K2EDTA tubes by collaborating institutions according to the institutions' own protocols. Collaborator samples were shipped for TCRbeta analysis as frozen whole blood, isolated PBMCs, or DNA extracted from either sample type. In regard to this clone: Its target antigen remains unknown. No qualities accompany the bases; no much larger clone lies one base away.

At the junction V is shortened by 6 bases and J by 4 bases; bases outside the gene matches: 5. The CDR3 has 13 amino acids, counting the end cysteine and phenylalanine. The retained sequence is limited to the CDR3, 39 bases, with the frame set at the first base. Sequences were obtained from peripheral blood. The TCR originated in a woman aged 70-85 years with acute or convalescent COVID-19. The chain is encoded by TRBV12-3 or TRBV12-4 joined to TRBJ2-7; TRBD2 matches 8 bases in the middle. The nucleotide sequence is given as TGTGCCAGCAGCCAAGGCGGGGGGTACGAGCAGTACTTC. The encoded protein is CASSQGGGYEQYF.